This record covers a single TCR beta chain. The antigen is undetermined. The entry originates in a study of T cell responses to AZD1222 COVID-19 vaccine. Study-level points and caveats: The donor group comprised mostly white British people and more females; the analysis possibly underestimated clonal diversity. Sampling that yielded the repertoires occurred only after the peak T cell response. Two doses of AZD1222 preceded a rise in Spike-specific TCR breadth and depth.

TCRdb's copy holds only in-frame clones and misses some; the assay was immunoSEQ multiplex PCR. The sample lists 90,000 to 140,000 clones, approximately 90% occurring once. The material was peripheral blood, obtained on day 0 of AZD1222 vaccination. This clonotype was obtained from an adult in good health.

The CDR3 region is CASSQASQPQHF. CDR3 bases: TGTGCCAGCAGCCAGGCTTCTCAGCCCCAGCATTTT. The chain is built from TRBV3-1 (or the pseudogene TRBV3-2) and TRBJ1-5; D unclear. V lost 3 bases, J lost 6 bases, and 6 bases lay in between. The CDR3 covers 12 residues. Germline lookup yields CDR1 LGHDT and CDR2 YNNKEL (reference sequence).